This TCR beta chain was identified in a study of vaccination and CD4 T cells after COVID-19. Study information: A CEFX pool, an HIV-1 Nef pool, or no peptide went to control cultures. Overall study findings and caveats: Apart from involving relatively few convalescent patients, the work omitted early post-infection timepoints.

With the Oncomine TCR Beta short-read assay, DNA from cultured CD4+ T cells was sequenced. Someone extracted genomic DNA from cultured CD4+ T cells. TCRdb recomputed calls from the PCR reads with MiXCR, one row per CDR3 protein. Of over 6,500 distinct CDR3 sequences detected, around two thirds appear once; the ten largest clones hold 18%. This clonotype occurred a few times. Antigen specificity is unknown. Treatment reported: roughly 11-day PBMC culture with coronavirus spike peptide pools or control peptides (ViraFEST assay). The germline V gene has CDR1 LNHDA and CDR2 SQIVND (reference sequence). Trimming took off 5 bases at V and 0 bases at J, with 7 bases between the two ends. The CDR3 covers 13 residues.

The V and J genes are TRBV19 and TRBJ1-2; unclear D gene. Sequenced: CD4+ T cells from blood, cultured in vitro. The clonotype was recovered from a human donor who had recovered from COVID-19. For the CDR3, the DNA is TGTGCCAGTAGTTCTGATACTAACTATGGCTACACCTTC. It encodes CASSSDTNYGYTF.